This record covers a single T cell receptor beta chain. Assay used: immunoSEQ multiplex PCR; TCRdb lists only in-frame clones, some missing. The profile shows around 180,000 clones, 88% of them singletons. Germline CDR1 and CDR2: MNHNY and SVGAGI (reference sequence). This CDR3 is built from 14 residues. Deletions cut 3 bases from V and 10 bases from J, with 15 bases between. As to time point: blood 4 weeks post-SBRT, at nephrectomy. Regarding treatment: 15 Gy SBRT to primary tumor, nephrectomy 4 weeks later. This entry belongs to a study of radiation and T cells in renal cell carcinoma. This TCR derives from a woman aged 45-65 years with renal cell carcinoma. The sample here was blood, taken from a patient whose treatment included radiotherapy and nephrectomy. V usage is TRBV6-6 and J usage is TRBJ1-4, with D unresolved. The CDR3 region is CASSYIPGAVKLFF. The CDR3 DNA reads TGTGCCAGCAGTTATATCCCCGGCGCAGTAAAACTGTTTTTT.